This T cell receptor beta chain stems from a study of a mutant IDH1 vaccine in newly diagnosed glioma. Study-wide background: Patients had eight vaccinations, in weeks 1, 3, 5, 7, 11, 15, 19 and 23. The initiation of vaccination occurred 4-6 weeks after radiotherapy alone, or with temozolomide cycles. Former treatment meant radiotherapy, temozolomide, or both; the majority had gotten both.

The protocol was immunoSEQ multiplex PCR, while the TCRdb copy is restricted to in-frame clones and leaves out a portion. The sample lists some 28,000 clones; roughly 80% were seen once. Time point of the sample: week 23, last vaccination. Mutant IDH1 20-mer peptide, at 300 ug, made up each vaccine dose, with topical imiquimod. Comment on this clone: Its matching antigen is unknown.

The CDR3 totals 12 residues. V lost 7 bases to trimming and J lost 0 bases, with 7 bases between them. Germline CDR1 is SGHKS and CDR2 is YYEKEE (reference sequence). The sequencing here drew on PBMCs, taken from a glioma patient whose treatment included an IDH1 peptide vaccine. This clonotype originated in a woman aged 30 to 39 with glioma. The V call is TRBV5-5, the J call TRBJ1-1; D remains ambiguous. CDR3 DNA sequence: TGTGCCAGCTCCATTCTGAACACTGAAGCTTTCTTT. Protein product: CASSILNTEAFF.